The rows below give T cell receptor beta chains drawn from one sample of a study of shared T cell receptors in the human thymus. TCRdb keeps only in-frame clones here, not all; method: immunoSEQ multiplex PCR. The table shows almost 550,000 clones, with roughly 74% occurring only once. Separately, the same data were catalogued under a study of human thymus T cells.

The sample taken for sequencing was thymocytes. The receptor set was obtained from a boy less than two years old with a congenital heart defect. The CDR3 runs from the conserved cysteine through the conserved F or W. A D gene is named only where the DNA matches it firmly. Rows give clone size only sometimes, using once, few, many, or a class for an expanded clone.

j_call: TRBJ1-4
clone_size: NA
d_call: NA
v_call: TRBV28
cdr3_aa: CASSLLSGKLFF
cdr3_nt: TGTGCCAGCAGCCTCCTCAGCGGAAAACTGTTTTTT

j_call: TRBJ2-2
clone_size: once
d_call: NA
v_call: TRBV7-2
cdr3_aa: CASSLVTPVGTGELFF
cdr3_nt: TGTGCCAGCAGCTTAGTAACACCGGTCGGGACCGGGGAGCTGTTTTTT

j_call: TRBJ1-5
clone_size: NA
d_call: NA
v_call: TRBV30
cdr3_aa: CAWRCRGVNQPQHF
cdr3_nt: TGTGCCTGGAGGTGCAGGGGAGTCAATCAGCCCCAGCATTTT

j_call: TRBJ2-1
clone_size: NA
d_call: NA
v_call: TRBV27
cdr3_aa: CASRSLLGSNEQFF
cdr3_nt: TGTGCCAGCAGATCCCTCCTAGGTTCCAATGAGCAGTTCTTC

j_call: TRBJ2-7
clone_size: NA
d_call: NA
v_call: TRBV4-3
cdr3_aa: CASSPARFFRGEQYF
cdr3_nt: TGCGCCAGCAGCCCCGCCCGCTTTTTCAGGGGCGAGCAGTACTTC

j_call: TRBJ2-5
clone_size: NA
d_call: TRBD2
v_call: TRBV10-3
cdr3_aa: CAISGDSTSGQETQYF
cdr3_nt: TGTGCCATCAGTGGGGACTCGACTAGCGGCCAAGAGACCCAGTACTTC

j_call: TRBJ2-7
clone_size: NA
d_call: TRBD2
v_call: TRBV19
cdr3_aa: CASSNSGSDYEQYF
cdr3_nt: TGTGCCAGTAGTAATAGCGGGTCCGACTACGAGCAGTACTTC

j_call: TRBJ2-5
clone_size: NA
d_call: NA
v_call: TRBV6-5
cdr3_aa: CASSYLGGQETQYF
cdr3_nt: TGTGCCAGCAGTTACTTAGGCGGCCAAGAGACCCAGTACTTC

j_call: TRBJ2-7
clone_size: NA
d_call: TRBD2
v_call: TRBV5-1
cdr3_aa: CASSLQTSGYEQYF
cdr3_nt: TGCGCCAGCAGCCTGCAGACTAGCGGGTACGAGCAGTACTTC

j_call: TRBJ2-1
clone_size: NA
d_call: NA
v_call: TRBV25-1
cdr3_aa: CASRQAYYNEQFF
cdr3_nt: TGTGCCAGCAGACAGGCCTATTACAATGAGCAGTTCTTC